The text below deals with one T cell receptor beta chain. Its antigen is undetermined. This entry comes from a study of a mutant IDH1 vaccine in newly diagnosed glioma. Study-wide findings and caveats: Immune responses arising from the vaccine appeared in roughly 95% of patients.

Clones were read by immunoSEQ multiplex PCR, and TCRdb kept only the in-frame ones, dropping some. The repertoire holds roughly 57,000 clones, with over 75% as singletons. CDR1 is SQVTM, CDR2 ANQGSEA, per germline. The CDR3 loop spans 13 amino acids. V lost 8 bases, J lost 4 bases, and 4 bases stayed unmatched. Time point meaning: week 11, during vaccination. Doses consisted of 300 ug of mutant IDH1 20-mer peptide each, paired with topical imiquimod. The V and J genes are TRBV29-1 and TRBJ2-1; 11 positions agree with TRBD1. Sample: PBMCs, taken from a glioma patient whose treatment included an IDH1 peptide vaccine. This receptor was obtained from a man aged 35 to 55 with glioma. CDR3 residues: CSMGQGGYNEQFF. The CDR3 nucleotides are TGCAGCATGGGACAGGGGGGGTACAATGAGCAGTTCTTC.